The 19 T cell receptor beta chains given below trace back to one sample, sequenced in a study of blood T cells in healthy people across ages. A sample-barcoded 5' primer and a J-beta primer mix were used in a second PCR of roughly 6 to 12 cycles. TCRdb reanalysed the 5' RACE reads using MiXCR and keeps one entry per CDR3 protein. The data show about 780,000 distinct CDR3 sequences, 25% to 30% seen once. The same data also went into a second study, on T cells of mothers and their children.

Sequencing was carried out using blood. The receptors shown here come from a boy under 18 in good health.

This clonotype came up many times. The genes are TRBV10-1 and TRBJ2-2; D call uncertain. Germline CDR1 is WNHNN and CDR2 is SYGVQD (reference sequence). The CDR3 covers 13 residues. V was shortened by 0 bases and J by 5 bases, with 4 bases between the two germline ends. CDR3 DNA sequence: TGCGCCAGCAGTGAGTCAGGGACCGGGGAGCTGTTTTTT. Translated: CASSESGTGELFF.

This clonotype was observed a few times. This rearrangement joins TRBV4-1 to TRBJ2-1; TRBD1 matches 8 bases. CDR1 and CDR2 (germline): MGHRA, YSYEKL. This CDR3 spans 16 amino acids. Losses at the gene ends were 1 base for V and 4 bases for J; bases not matched to a gene: 6. Written as DNA, the CDR3 is TGCGCCAGCAGCCAAGTAAGGACAGGGCGTTACAATGAGCAGTTCTTC. Encoded protein: CASSQVRTGRYNEQFF.

This chain joins TRBV5-1 and TRBJ1-2; D might be TRBD1 (5 bases). V was cut by 4 bases and J by 4 bases, with 14 bases left in between. CDR1 SGHRS and CDR2 YFSETQ come from the germline V gene. This CDR3 spans 14 amino acids. The CDR3 protein is CASSPDGGPYGYTF. CDR3 DNA: TGCGCCAGCAGCCCTGATGGGGGTCCCTATGGCTACACCTTC.

This clonotype showed up just a few times. CDR3 amino acids: CASSLLDRGGYTF. Here the CDR3 DNA reads TGTGCCAGCAGCCTCCTAGATAGGGGTGGCTACACCTTC. The chain combines TRBV6-6 with TRBJ1-2; a possible D gene is TRBD1 (5 bases). Trimming cost V 6 bases and J 7 bases, with 15 bases left between them. CDR1 is MNHNY and CDR2 is SVGAGI in the germline V gene (reference sequence). CDR3 size: 13 residues.

The CDR3 loop reads CATSDSWDTEAFF. CDR3 DNA sequence: TGTGCCACCAGTGACTCGTGGGACACTGAAGCTTTCTTT. V gene TRBV24-1 combines with J gene TRBJ1-1; D gene unclear. Germline-derived CDR1 and CDR2 are KGHDR and SFDVKD. The CDR3 sequence is 13 residues long. V dropped 4 bases and J dropped 3 bases, with 8 bases sitting between them.

This clonotype was seen a few times. An end of the junction differs from the germline gene, which may be a read error. V usage is TRBV28 and J usage is TRBJ2-5; weak D call: TRBD2 (6 bases). The CDR3 length is 13 residues. The V gene's germline CDR1 is MDHEN and CDR2 SYDVKM. Here the CDR3 DNA reads TGTGCCAGCAGGACTAGACAAACACGGGAGCAGTGCTTC. Residues: CASRTRQTREQCF. The full variable domain, rest sourced from reference TRBV28 and TRBJ2-5, is DVKVTQSSRYLVKRTGEKVFLECVQDMDHENMFWYRQDPGLGLRLIYFSYDVKMKEKGDIPEGYSVSREKKERFSLILESASTNQTSMYLCASRTRQTREQCFGPGTRLLVL.

This clonotype was seen only a few times. The V gene is TRBV6-1, the J gene TRBJ2-3, with TRBD2 matching 9 bases. The CDR3 is 15 amino acids. CDR1 and CDR2 (germline): MNHNS, SASEGT. J gave up 4 bases and V 4 bases, and 6 bases lay outside the gene matches. CDR3 in amino acids: CASSAERGVADTQYF. The CDR3 nucleotides are TGTGCCAGCAGTGCGGAGCGGGGGGTAGCAGATACGCAGTATTTT.

At least ten counts were recorded for this clonotype. The chain combines TRBV12-3 or TRBV12-4 with TRBJ1-5; TRBD1 is a possible D gene (6 bases). V was trimmed by 5 bases and J by 11 bases, leaving 28 bases between them. The CDR3 length is 17 residues. CDR3 sequence (DNA): TGTGCCAGCAGTCCCCTGATTAAGGCAGGGGAATGGGTAGCCCAGCATTTT. Protein product: CASSPLIKAGEWVAQHF.

In its sample, this clonotype was seen a few times. The chain couples TRBV12-3 or TRBV12-4 to TRBJ1-1; D gene uncertain. The CDR3 has 13 amino acids. V gave up 7 bases and J gave up 4 bases, with 13 bases separating them. As DNA, the CDR3 is TGTGCCAGCATAGGGCTCGAGGGCACTGAAGCTTTCTTT. It yields the protein CASIGLEGTEAFF.

This clonotype has a handful of counts. This chain connects TRBV5-1 to TRBJ2-1; perhaps TRBD1 as D (6 bases). The CDR3 has 15 residues. Germline V gene data show CDR1 as SGHRS and CDR2 as YFSETQ. Trimming took 0 bases from V and 7 from J, leaving 14 bases between them. CDR3 DNA sequence: TGCGCCAGCAGCTTGGAGGGACACGTATCTAATGAGCAGTTCTTC. Translated, it gives CASSLEGHVSNEQFF.

This chain connects TRBV3-1 to TRBJ1-2, with D unclear. The CDR3 totals 16 residues. The ends were cut back, 3 bases at V and 5 bases at J, with 19 bases in the middle. Germline CDR1 reads LGHDT; CDR2 reads YNNKEL (reference sequence). CDR3 in amino acids: CASSQTDRLYSYGYTF. As DNA, the CDR3 is TGTGCCAGCAGCCAGACGGACCGCCTCTATTCGTATGGCTACACCTTC.

V is TRBV12-3 or TRBV12-4 and J is TRBJ2-3; 10 bases agree with TRBD2. The ends lost 6 bases at V and 6 bases at J; junction bases unmatched: 6. CDR3 length equals 14 residues. The CDR3 protein is CASRSGGAMDTQYF. The CDR3 DNA sequence: TGTGCCAGCAGAAGCGGGGGGGCGATGGATACGCAGTATTTT.

This clonotype was recorded a few times. This sequence joins TRBV3-1 and TRBJ1-3; D is unresolved. CDR1 and CDR2 from the germline V gene are LGHDT and YNNKEL (reference sequence). Trimming pared 4 bases from V and 0 bases from J, leaving 10 bases between. The CDR3 has 15 amino acids. Here the CDR3 DNA reads TGTGCCAGCAGCCTACCCAGCGCCTCTGGAAACACCATATATTTT. Translated, it gives CASSLPSASGNTIYF.

This clonotype has more than one count but fewer than ten. The V and J genes are TRBV5-1 and TRBJ2-5; TRBD2 matches at 12 bases. The germline gives CDR1 SGHRS, CDR2 YFSETQ. CDR3 length: 16 residues. V shed 1 base, J shed 5 bases, and the junction held 6 bases outside the gene matches. As DNA, the CDR3 is TGCGCCAGCAGCTTGAGTCTAGCGGGGGGGCCGGAGACCCAGTACTTC. Residues: CASSLSLAGGPETQYF.

The V and J genes are TRBV18 and TRBJ2-7; TRBD1 aligns across 8 bases. CDR3 length equals 16 residues. In germline, CDR1 is KGHSH, CDR2 LQKENI. V trimming: 6 bases; J trimming: 3 bases; junction bases outside the gene matches: 13. The CDR3 spells CASSLGTGSSGYEQYF. The CDR3 region has the DNA TGTGCCAGCTCTCTCGGGACAGGATCAAGCGGCTACGAGCAGTACTTC.

This clonotype was seen a handful of times. CDR3 in DNA: TGTGCCAGCAGCTTGGGGACAACCCAGGGAGAGACCCAGTACTTC. As protein: CASSLGTTQGETQYF. V gene TRBV7-9 combines with J gene TRBJ2-5; TRBD1 is a possible D gene (6 bases). This CDR3 is 15 amino acids long. V was trimmed by 3 bases and J by 4 bases, leaving 15 bases between them. The germline gives CDR1 SEHNR, CDR2 FQNEAQ (reference sequence).

This chain connects TRBV29-1 to TRBJ2-3, with D perhaps matching TRBD2 (6 bases). The V end was cut by 1 base, the J end by 0 bases, with 17 bases between. The germline CDR1 and CDR2 sequences are SQVTM and ANQGSEA. The CDR3 loop spans 17 amino acids. The CDR3, as DNA: TGCAGCGTTGAAGGCGTGTGGGGGGACGAAAGCACAGATACGCAGTATTTT. Amino acid sequence: CSVEGVWGDESTDTQYF.

This clonotype was seen a handful of times. V usage is TRBV20-1 and J usage is TRBJ2-3, with 10 bases identical to TRBD2. This CDR3 is built from 14 residues. Germline assignment: CDR1 DFQATT and CDR2 SNEGSKA (reference sequence). Trimming at V came to 3 bases and at J to 6 bases, leaving 6 bases not matched to a gene. The CDR3 spells CSARTSGYADTQYF. The CDR3 bases are TGCAGTGCTAGGACTAGCGGGTACGCTGATACGCAGTATTTT.

Turning to this clonotype: A much larger clone lies one base from this, so it may be a read error. The gene calls are TRBV5-1 and TRBJ2-1, with D possibly matching TRBD1 (6 bases). TRBJ2-7 matches the DNA end more closely, so the J call is doubtful. This CDR3 has 13 amino acids. CDR1 and CDR2 (germline): SGHRS, YFSETQ. The CDR3 DNA reads TGCGCCAGCAGAGCCCGGGACAACTACGAGCAGTACTTC. Translating gives CASRARDNYEQYF.